This TCR beta chain was recorded in a study of identical twins. A universal primer binding site was introduced by template switching. The final cDNA contained unique molecular identifiers. In TCRdb, the 5' RACE reads were re-called with MiXCR into one record per CDR3 protein. The sample lists around 220,000 distinct CDR3 sequences, roughly a tenth occurring once. Losses at the gene ends were 2 bases for V and 3 bases for J; bases not matched to a gene: 8. CDR3 length equals 16 residues. CDR1 and CDR2 (germline): LGHDT, YNNKEL (reference sequence). Broader study findings: Zero-insertion analyses were open to partial confounding by invariant MAIT and iNKT cells. Instead of following the same donors, the conclusions were based on cross-sectional statistical analysis.

This clonotype was recorded at least ten times. Its antigen is not known. The receptor comes from a man aged 50-60 years in good health. Sequencing used memory T cells sorted from blood. This chain links TRBV3-1 with TRBJ2-7; TRBD2 agrees at 9 bases. The CDR3 sequence: CASSQRPGTSSYEQYF. CDR3 bases: TGTGCCAGCAGCCAAAGACCCGGGACTAGCAGCTACGAGCAGTACTTC.